The T cell receptor (beta chain) described here comes from a study of blood T cell repertoires in COVID-19. The authors' processing: Reference gene primers were amplified, and this amplification served to estimate nucleated cell counts. The data were produced by immunoSEQ multiplex PCR, yet TCRdb's version contains in-frame clones alone and is incomplete. V and J calls and clone size are as listed in that table; D and trimming were resolved from the DNA. The table shows 120,000 or so clones, with roughly 89% occurring only once. After removal of 2 bases from V and 11 bases from J, the junction contained 11 bases not matched to a gene. The CDR3 consists of 15 residues. CDR1 is GTSNPN and CDR2 is SVGIG in the germline V gene (reference sequence).

The chain combines TRBV30 with TRBJ2-3; 12 nucleotides line up with TRBD2. This TCR came from a woman aged 45 to 65 with acute or convalescent COVID-19. Specimen: peripheral blood. The CDR3 is CAWSRSSGRGNKQYF. CDR3 DNA sequence: TGTGCCTGGAGTAGGTCTAGCGGGAGGGGTAATAAGCAGTATTTT.